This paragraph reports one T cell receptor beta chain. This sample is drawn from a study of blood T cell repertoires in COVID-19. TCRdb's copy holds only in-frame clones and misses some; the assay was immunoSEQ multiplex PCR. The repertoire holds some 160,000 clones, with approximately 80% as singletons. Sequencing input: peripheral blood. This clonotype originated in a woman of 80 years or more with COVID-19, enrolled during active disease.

CDR3: CASSQVPVTGANQPQHF. The DNA for the CDR3 is TGTGCCAGCAGCCAAGTCCCGGTGACAGGGGCCAATCAGCCCCAGCATTTT. The chain employs TRBV3-1 (or the pseudogene TRBV3-2) and TRBJ1-5, with TRBD1 matching over 8 bases. V was pared by 1 base and J by 3 bases, with 8 bases of the junction left unmatched. Germline CDR1 is LGHDT and CDR2 is YNNKEL (reference sequence). The CDR3 runs to 17 residues.